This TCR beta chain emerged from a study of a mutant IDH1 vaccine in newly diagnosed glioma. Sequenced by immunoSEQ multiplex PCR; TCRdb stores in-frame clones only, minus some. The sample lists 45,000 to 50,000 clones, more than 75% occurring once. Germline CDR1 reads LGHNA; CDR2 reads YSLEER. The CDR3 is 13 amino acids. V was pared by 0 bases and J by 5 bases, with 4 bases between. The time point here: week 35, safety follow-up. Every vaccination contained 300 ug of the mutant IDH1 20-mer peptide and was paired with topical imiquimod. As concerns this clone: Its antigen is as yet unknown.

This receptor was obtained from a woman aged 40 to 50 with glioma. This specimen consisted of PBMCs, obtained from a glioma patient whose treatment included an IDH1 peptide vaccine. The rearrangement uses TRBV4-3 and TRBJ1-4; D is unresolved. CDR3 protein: CASSQDGNEKLFF. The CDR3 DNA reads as TGCGCCAGCAGCCAAGACGGAAATGAAAAACTGTTTTTT.